This is a list of T cell receptor beta chains from one sample in a study of blood T cell repertoires in COVID-19. The method was immunoSEQ multiplex PCR; TCRdb's version includes in-frame clones alone and lacks a portion of them. The data show tens of thousands of clones, with roughly nine tenths seen just once and over 20% held by the top ten. Sequencing was carried out using peripheral blood. These receptors were obtained from a woman of 80 years or more with active or convalescent COVID-19. Each CDR3 is given with its conserved first and last residue.

V	CDR3
TRBV3-1/TRBV3-2	CASRTTSGETQYF
TRBV5-1	CASSYTGGTLRDEQFF
TRBV19	CASSTQGGGEKLFF
TRBV2	CASRALAGVSYEQYF
TRBV5-1	CASSTDRDTEAFF
TRBV19	CASSIMGQNTEAFF
TRBV24-1	CATSRGGGGSQPQHF
TRBV2	CASSGGWGPNTGELFF
TRBV3-1/TRBV3-2	CASSPMGQYNSPLHF
TRBV27	CASSFEWQGNNEQFF
TRBV21-1	CASSKDRFHNYGYTF
TRBV5-1	CASSFALGQAYEQYF
TRBV7-8	CASSYGGTTDTQYF
TRBV6-5	CASSYGQGGPEAFF
TRBV3-1/TRBV3-2	CASPARISGRSTDTQYF
TRBV24-1	CATSPGQGYGYTF
TRBV19	CASSDKRTANYGYTF
TRBV5-1	CASSLSGEGYEQYF
TRBV12-3/TRBV12-4	CASSFNNEQFF
TRBV18	CASSPPSVSYEQYF
TRBV6-5	CASSPTENYGYTF
TRBV29-1	CSVELQGMNTEAFF
TRBV4-1	CASSQKGGYENIQYF
TRBV9	CASSRGIKQGVEQFF
TRBV5-1	CASSTDRDYGYTF
TRBV7-8	CASSSSGGPYEQYF
TRBV5-8	CASSLRTSGGLYNEQFF
TRBV9	CASSVAPIEVEQFF
TRBV27	CASSSQVQETQYF
TRBV28	CASSSQVTQYF
TRBV6-5	CASGGGTDTQYF
TRBV2	CASDADSNQPQHF
TRBV5-1	CASSFSGGPYEQYF
TRBV7-2	CASSLGGGQYF
TRBV6-5	CASSYRDRGRYEQYF
TRBV14	CASSQDRWLGNTIYF
TRBV19	CASSIRAGTYEQYF
TRBV24-1	CATSGPGLHYEQYF
TRBV13	CASSLKTGPGNTIYF
TRBV7-9	CASSLKGQINSPLHF
TRBV5-1	CASGLPGQLEAQYF
TRBV15	CATRIGGISYGYTF